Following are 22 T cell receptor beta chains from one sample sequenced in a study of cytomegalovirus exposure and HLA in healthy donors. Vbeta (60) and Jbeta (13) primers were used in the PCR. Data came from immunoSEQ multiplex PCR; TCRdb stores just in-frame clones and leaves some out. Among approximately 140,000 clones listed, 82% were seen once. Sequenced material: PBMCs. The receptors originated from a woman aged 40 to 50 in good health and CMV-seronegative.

CDR3 loop: CASSPQGSHGYTF. In DNA, the CDR3 is TGTGCCAGCAGCCCACAGGGTTCCCATGGCTACACCTTC. The chain is built from TRBV7-2 and TRBJ1-2; a weak D match, TRBD1 (6 bases). Germline loops: CDR1 SGHTA, CDR2 FQGNSA. Trimming left V 5 bases short and J 6 bases short, with 13 bases between. The CDR3 extends over 13 amino acids.

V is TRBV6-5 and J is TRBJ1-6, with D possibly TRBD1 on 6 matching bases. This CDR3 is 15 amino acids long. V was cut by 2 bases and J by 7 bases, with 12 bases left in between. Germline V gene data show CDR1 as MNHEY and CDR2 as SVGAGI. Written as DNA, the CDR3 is TGTGCCAGCAGTTACGCAAGGGGGACGAATTCACCCCTCCACTTT. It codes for CASSYARGTNSPLHF.

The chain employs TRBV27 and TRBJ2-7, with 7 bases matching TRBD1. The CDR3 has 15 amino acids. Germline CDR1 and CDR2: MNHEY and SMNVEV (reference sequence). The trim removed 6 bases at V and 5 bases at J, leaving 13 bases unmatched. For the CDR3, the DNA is TGTGCCAGCAGGTTCTGGGACAGCGAGAGCAACGAGCAGTACTTC. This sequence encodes CASRFWDSESNEQYF.

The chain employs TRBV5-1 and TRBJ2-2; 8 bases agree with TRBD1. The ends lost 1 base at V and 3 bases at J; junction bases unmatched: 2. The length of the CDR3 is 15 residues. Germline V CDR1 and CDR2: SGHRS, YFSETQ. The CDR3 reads CASSLLQGDTGELFF. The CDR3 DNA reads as TGCGCCAGCAGCTTGCTACAGGGGGACACCGGGGAGCTGTTTTTT.

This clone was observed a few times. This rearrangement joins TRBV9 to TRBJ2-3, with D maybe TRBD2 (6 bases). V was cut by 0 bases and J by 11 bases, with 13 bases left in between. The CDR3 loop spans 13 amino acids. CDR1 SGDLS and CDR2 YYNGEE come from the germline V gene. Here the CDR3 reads CASSVGPQEGQYF. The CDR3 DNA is TGTGCCAGCAGCGTAGGTCCACAGGAGGGGCAGTATTTT.

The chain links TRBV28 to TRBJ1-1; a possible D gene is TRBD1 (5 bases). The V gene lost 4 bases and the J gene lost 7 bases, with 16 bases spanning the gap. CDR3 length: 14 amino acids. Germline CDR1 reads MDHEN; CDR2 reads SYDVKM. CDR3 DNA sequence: TGTGCCAGCAGTTCCCGGGGGGAAGGAGTTGAAGCTTTCTTT. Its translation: CASSSRGEGVEAFF.

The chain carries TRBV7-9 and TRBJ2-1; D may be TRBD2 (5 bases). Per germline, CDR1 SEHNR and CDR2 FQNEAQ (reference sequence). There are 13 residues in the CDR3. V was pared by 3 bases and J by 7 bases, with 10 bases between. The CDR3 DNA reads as TGTGCCAGCAGCTTGACCGGGAAGAATGAGCAGTTCTTC. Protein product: CASSLTGKNEQFF.

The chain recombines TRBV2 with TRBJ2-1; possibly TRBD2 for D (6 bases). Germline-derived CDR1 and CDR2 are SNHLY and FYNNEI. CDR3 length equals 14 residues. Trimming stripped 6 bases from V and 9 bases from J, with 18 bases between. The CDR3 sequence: CASSQRLGVSEQFF. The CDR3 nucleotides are TGTGCCAGCAGCCAACGACTAGGTGTAAGTGAGCAGTTCTTC.

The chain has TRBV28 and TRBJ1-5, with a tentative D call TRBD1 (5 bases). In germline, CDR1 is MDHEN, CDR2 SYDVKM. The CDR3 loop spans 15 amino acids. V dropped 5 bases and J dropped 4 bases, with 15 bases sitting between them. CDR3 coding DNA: TGTGCCAGCAGTCTGCAGGGCACGCTAAATCAGCCCCAGCATTTT. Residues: CASSLQGTLNQPQHF.

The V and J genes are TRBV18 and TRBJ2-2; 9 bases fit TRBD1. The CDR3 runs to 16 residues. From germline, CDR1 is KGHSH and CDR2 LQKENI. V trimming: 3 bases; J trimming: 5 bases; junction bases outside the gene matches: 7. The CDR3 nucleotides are TGTGCCAGCTCACCCTCAAGTGGACAGGGGACCGGGGAGCTGTTTTTT. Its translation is CASSPSSGQGTGELFF.

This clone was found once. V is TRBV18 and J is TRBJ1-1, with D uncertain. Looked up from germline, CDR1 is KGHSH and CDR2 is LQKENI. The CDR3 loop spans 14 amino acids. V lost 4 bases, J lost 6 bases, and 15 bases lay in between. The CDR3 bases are TGTGCCAGCTCACTACGGGGAGAGTGGTCTGAAGCTTTCTTT. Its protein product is CASSLRGEWSEAFF.

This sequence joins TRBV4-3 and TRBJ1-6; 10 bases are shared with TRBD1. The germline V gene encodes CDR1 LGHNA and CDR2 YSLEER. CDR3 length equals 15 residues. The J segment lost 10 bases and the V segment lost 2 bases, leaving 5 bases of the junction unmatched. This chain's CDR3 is CASSQLGQGKSPLHF. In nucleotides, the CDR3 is TGCGCCAGCAGCCAACTGGGACAGGGGAAATCACCCCTCCACTTT.

CDR3 in amino acids: CASSQQGYGTNEKLFF. CDR3 in DNA: TGTGCCAGCAGTCAACAGGGGTACGGAACTAATGAAAAACTGTTTTTT. This chain joins TRBV7-9 and TRBJ1-4; 7 nucleotides agree with TRBD1. The CDR3 runs to 16 residues. In germline, CDR1 is SEHNR, CDR2 FQNEAQ (reference sequence). J lost 1 base, V lost 6 bases, and 8 bases had no gene match.

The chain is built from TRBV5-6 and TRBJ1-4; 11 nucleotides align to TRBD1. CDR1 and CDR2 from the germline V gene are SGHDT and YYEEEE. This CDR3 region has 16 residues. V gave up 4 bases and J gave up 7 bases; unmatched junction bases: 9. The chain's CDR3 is CASSAGTGGGGEKLFF. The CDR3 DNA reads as TGTGCCAGCAGCGCGGGGACAGGGGGAGGCGGTGAAAAACTGTTTTTT.

The CDR3 DNA is TGTGCCAGCAGCCCCGCCTACGAGCAGTACTTC. Its translation: CASSPAYEQYF. The V gene is TRBV7-2, the J gene TRBJ2-7; D call uncertain. Germline lookup yields CDR1 SGHTA and CDR2 FQGNSA. This CDR3 is 11 amino acids long. Trimming shortened V by 5 bases and J by 2 bases, and 4 bases separated the two germline ends.

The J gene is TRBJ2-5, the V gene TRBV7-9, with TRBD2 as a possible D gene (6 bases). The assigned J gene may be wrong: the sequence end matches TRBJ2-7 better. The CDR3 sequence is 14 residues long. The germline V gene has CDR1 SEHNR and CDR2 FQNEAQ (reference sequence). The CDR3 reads CASSYPGATYEQYF. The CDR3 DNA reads TGTGCCAGCAGCTACCCGGGAGCCACCTACGAGCAGTACTTC.

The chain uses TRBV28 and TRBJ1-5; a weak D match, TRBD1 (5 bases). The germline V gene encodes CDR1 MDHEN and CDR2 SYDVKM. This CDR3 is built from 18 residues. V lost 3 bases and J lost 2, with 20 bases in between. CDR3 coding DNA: TGTGCCAGCAGTTTGCCTAACAGGACCCGAAGCCGCAATCAGCCCCAGCATTTT. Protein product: CASSLPNRTRSRNQPQHF.

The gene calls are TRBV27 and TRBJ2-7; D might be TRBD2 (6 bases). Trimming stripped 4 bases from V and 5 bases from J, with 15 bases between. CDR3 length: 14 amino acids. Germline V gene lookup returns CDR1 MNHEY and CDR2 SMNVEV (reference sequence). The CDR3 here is CASSWIGTPHEQYF. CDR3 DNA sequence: TGTGCCAGCAGTTGGATCGGGACTCCCCACGAGCAGTACTTC.

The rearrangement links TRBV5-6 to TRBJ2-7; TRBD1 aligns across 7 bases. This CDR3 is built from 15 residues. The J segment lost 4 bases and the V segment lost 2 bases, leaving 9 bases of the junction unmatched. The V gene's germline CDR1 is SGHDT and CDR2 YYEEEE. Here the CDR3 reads CASSLPRQGLYEQYF. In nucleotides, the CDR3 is TGTGCCAGCAGCTTACCGAGACAGGGCCTTTACGAGCAGTACTTC. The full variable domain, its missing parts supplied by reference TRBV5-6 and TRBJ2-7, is DAGVTQSPTHLIKTRGQQVTLRCSPKSGHDTVSWYQQALGQGPQFIFQYYEEEERQRGNFPDRFSGHQFPNYSSELNVNALLLGDSALYLCASSLPRQGLYEQYFGPGTRLTVT.

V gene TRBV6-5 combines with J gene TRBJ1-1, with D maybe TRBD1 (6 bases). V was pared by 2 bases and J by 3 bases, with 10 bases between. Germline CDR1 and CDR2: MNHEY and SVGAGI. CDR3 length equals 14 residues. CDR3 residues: CASSYREGDTEAFF. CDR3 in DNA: TGTGCCAGCAGTTACAGGGAGGGGGACACTGAAGCTTTCTTT.

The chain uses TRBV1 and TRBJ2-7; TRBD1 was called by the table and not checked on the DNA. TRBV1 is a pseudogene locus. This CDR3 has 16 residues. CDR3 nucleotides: TGCACCAGCAGCCAACTGGGGGGGACAGGGACCTACGAGCAGTACTTC. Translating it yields CTSSQLGGTGTYEQYF.

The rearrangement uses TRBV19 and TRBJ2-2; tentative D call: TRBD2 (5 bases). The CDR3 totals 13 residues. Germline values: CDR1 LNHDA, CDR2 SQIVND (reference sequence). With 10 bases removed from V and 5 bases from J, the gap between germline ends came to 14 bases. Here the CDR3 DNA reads TGTGCCACCCGAGGGTCCGGGACCGGGGAGCTGTTTTTT. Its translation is CATRGSGTGELFF.